The rows below give T cell receptor beta chains drawn from one sample of a study of identifying expanded T cells in peripheral blood. Produced via immunoSEQ multiplex PCR; TCRdb's table is partial and in-frame only. The sample shows around 90,000 clones, 70% to 90% of them seen only once. Specimen: blood. The receptors come from a person between 18 and 75 years old in good health. Both conserved end residues are part of each CDR3. Fields, in order: D gene, V gene, J gene, clone size, CDR3 protein, CDR3 DNA. A D gene is named only where the DNA matches it firmly. The size entry is marked missing in some rows and otherwise reads once, few, many or a size class.

.	TRBV10-2	TRBJ1-1	.	CASRRRDTEAFF	TGCGCCAGCAGACGGAGAGACACTGAAGCTTTCTTT
TRBD1	TRBV14	TRBJ2-2	.	CASSQRTGQAGGELFF	TGTGCCAGCAGCCAAAGGACAGGGCAGGCGGGCGGGGAGCTGTTTTTT
.	TRBV5-1	TRBJ2-5	.	CASSLGPRGETQYF	TGCGCCAGCAGCTTGGGCCCTCGGGGCGAGACCCAGTACTTC
.	TRBV30	TRBJ1-5	.	CAWTHGYNQPQHF	TGTGCCTGGACCCACGGGTACAATCAGCCCCAGCATTTT
TRBD1	TRBV4-1	TRBJ2-1	.	CASSPPGQKTGTGYNEQFF	TGCGCCAGCAGCCCCCCCGGCCAAAAAACCGGGACAGGCTACAATGAGCAGTTCTTC
.	TRBV7-2	TRBJ1-4	.	CASSKDGLEKLFF	TGTGCCAGCAGCAAGGACGGCCTTGAAAAACTGTTTTTT
TRBD1	TRBV19	TRBJ2-7	.	CASSSGTGAYEQYF	TGTGCCAGTAGTTCCGGGACAGGGGCGTACGAGCAGTACTTC
.	TRBV5-5	TRBJ2-2	.	CASSLRTLNTGELFF	TGTGCCAGCAGCTTGAGGACGCTAAACACCGGGGAGCTGTTTTTT
.	TRBV7-9	TRBJ2-2	.	CASSLVFGGQNTGELFF	TGTGCCAGCAGCTTAGTATTCGGCGGGCAGAACACCGGGGAGCTGTTTTTT
TRBD1	TRBV30	TRBJ2-2	.	CAWGTEGRSGELFF	TGTGCCTGGGGGACAGAGGGTCGATCCGGGGAGCTGTTTTTT
.	TRBV27	TRBJ1-6	once	CASSLLRATGESPLHF	TGTGCCAGCAGTTTATTAAGGGCTACTGGAGAATCACCCCTCCACTTT
.	TRBV5-1	TRBJ2-5	.	CASSLGQLTPQETQYF	TGCGCCAGCAGCTTGGGACAGCTCACCCCCCAAGAGACCCAGTACTTC
.	TRBV4-1	TRBJ2-2	.	CASSQESRGNTGELFF	TGCGCCAGCAGCCAAGAAAGCAGGGGAAACACCGGGGAGCTGTTTTTT
.	TRBV2	TRBJ2-1	.	CASSENSYNEQFF	TGTGCCAGCAGTGAAAACTCCTACAATGAGCAGTTCTTC
.	TRBV14	TRBJ1-1	.	CASSPHLLIRGTEAFF	TGTGCCAGCAGCCCCCATTTACTCATCCGGGGGACTGAAGCTTTCTTT
.	TRBV29-1	TRBJ2-5	.	CSYNTGRGGETQYF	TGCAGCTACAACACAGGGAGGGGCGGGGAGACCCAGTACTTC
TRBD2	TRBV6-4	TRBJ2-1	.	CASSKAGGQSNEQFF	TGTGCCAGCAGCAAAGCGGGGGGGCAAAGCAATGAGCAGTTCTTC
.	TRBV6-1	TRBJ1-6	.	CASSGNYNSPLHF	TGTGCCAGCAGTGGAAATTATAATTCACCCCTCCACTTT
TRBD1	TRBV4-1	TRBJ1-1	.	CASSRTGGSTEAFF	TGCGCCAGCAGTCGGACAGGGGGAAGCACTGAAGCTTTCTTT
TRBD2	TRBV12-5	TRBJ2-2	.	CASGLVLSGSPGELFF	TGTGCTAGTGGTTTGGTACTGAGCGGGAGCCCCGGGGAGCTGTTTTTT
.	TRBV5-5	TRBJ2-7	.	CASSAWASRVSYEQYF	TGTGCCAGCAGCGCCTGGGCCAGTCGGGTCTCCTACGAGCAGTACTTC
TRBD2	TRBV7-8	TRBJ2-3	.	CASSSTGGPRDTQYF	TGTGCCAGCAGCTCCACGGGAGGGCCGAGAGATACGCAGTATTTT
TRBD1	TRBV30	TRBJ1-4	.	CAWSRQGADEKLFF	TGTGCCTGGAGCCGACAGGGGGCTGATGAAAAACTGTTTTTT
.	TRBV15	TRBJ2-7	once	CATSRPDPYEQYF	TGTGCCACCAGCAGACCTGACCCCTACGAGCAGTACTTC
.	TRBV30	TRBJ1-2	.	CAWRQGYGYTF	TGTGCCTGGAGGCAGGGATATGGCTACACCTTC
TRBD2	TRBV25-1	TRBJ2-7	.	CASSEYGGGVYEQYF	TGTGCCAGCAGTGAATATGGGGGGGGTGTGTACGAGCAGTACTTC
TRBD2	TRBV6-5	TRBJ2-1	.	CASSPTSGGYNEQFF	TGTGCCAGCAGTCCTACTAGCGGGGGGTACAATGAGCAGTTCTTC
.	TRBV6-5	TRBJ1-6	.	CASSYHRDSPLHF	TGTGCCAGCAGTTATCACAGGGATTCACCCCTCCACTTT
.	TRBV5-1	TRBJ2-5	.	CASSLGRVEETQYF	TGCGCCAGCAGCTTGGGGAGGGTGGAGGAGACCCAGTACTTC